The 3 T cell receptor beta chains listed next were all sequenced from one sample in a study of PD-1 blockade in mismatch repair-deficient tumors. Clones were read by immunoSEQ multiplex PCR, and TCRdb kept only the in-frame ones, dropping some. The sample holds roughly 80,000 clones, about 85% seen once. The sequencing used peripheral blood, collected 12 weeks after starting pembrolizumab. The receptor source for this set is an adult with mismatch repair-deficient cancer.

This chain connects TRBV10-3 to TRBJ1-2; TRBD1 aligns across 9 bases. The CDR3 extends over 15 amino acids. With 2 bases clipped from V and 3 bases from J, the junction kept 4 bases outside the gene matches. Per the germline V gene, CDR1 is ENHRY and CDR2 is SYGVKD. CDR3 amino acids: CAISETGGKHYGYTF. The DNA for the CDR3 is TGTGCCATCAGTGAGACAGGGGGCAAGCACTATGGCTACACCTTC.

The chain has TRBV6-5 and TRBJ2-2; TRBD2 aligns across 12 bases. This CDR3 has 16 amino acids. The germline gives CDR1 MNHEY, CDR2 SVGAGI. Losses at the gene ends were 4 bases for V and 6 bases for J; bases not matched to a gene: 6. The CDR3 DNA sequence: TGTGCCAGCAGTTCCCTAGCGGGAGGGCCCTCCGGGGAGCTGTTTTTT. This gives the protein CASSSLAGGPSGELFF.

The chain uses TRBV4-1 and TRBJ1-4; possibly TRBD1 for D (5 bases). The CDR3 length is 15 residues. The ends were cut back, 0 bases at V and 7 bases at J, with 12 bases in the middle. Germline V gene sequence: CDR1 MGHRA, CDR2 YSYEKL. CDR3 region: CASSQDTGTGEKLFF. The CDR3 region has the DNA TGCGCCAGCAGCCAAGATACGGGGACGGGTGAAAAACTGTTTTTT.